This TCR beta chain derives from a study of cytomegalovirus exposure and HLA in healthy donors. At the level of the study: A subsequent analysis stated that the 100 to 150 validation repertoires were run on the same platform as the approximately 700 first-cohort repertoires.

Assay: immunoSEQ multiplex PCR; the TCRdb copy retains only in-frame clones and omits some. The table has approximately 100,000 clones, approximately 94% seen once. This clone was observed once. Its specificity is not known. These donors were members of the approximately 120-subject validation cohort, a group separate from the roughly 670-subject first cohort. Study-wide findings and caveats: Most sequenced TCRs were rare (though some public TCRs occurred in many donors).

The source of this sequence is a woman aged 25-40 years in good health and CMV-seropositive. The sequenced sample was PBMCs.

The CDR3 bases are TGCAGCGTTGAAGTTCCTAGCGGGGGAGGCACAGATACGCAGTATTTT. Translated, it gives CSVEVPSGGGTDTQYF. The chain carries TRBV29-1 and TRBJ2-3; 10 nucleotides match TRBD2. V was pared by 1 base and J by 1 base, with 5 bases of the junction left unmatched. The CDR3 loop spans 16 amino acids. CDR1 SQVTM and CDR2 ANQGSEA come from the germline V gene.